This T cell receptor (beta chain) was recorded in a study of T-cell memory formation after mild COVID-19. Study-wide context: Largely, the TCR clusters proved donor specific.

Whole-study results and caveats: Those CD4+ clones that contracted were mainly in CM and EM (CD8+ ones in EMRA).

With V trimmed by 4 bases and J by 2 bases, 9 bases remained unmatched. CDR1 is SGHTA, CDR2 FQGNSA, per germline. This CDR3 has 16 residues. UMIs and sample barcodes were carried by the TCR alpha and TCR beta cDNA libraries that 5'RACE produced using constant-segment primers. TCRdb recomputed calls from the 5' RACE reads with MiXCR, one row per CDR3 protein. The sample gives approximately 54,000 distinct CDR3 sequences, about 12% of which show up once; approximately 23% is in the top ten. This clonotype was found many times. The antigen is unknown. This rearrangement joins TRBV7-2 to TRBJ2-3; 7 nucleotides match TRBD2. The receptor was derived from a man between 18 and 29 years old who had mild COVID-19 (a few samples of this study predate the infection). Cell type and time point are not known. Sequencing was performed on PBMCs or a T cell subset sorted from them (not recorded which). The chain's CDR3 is CASSSYSGGLTDTQYF. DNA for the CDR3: TGTGCCAGCAGCTCGTACTCGGGGGGACTCACAGATACGCAGTATTTT.